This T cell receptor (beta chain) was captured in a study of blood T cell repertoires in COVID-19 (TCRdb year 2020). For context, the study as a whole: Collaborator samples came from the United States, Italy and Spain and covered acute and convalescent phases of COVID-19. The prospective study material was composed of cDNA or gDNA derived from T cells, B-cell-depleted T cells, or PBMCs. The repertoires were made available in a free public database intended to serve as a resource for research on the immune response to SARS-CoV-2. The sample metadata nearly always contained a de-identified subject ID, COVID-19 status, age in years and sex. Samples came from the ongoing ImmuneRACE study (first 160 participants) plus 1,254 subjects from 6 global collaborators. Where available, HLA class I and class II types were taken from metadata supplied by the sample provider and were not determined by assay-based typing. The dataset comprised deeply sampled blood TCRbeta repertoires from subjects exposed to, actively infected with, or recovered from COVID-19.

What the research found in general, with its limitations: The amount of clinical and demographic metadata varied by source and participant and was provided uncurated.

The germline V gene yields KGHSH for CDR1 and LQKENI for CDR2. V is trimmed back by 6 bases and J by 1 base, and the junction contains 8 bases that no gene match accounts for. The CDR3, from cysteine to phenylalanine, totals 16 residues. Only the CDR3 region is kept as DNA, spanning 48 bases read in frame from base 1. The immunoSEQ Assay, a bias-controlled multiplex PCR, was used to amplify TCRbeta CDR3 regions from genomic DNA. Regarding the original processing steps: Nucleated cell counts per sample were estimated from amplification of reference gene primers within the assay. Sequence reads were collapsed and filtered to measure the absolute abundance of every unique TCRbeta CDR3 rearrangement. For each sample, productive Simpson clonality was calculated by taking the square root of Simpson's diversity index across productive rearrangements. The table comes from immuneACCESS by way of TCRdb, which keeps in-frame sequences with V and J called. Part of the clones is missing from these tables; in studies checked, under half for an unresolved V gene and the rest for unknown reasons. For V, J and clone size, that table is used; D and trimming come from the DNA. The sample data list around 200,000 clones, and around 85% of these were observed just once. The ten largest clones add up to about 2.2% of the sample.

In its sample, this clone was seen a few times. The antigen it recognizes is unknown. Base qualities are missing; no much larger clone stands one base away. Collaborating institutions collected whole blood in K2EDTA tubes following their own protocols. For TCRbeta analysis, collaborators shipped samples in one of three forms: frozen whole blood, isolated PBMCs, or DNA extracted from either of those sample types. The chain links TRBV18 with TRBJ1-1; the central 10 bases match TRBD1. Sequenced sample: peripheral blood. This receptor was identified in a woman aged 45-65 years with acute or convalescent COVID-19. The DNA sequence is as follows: TGTGCCAGCTCGCCCGCGACAGGGGGCTGGAACACTGAAGCTTTCTTT. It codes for CASSPATGGWNTEAFF.